Given below is one T cell receptor beta chain in context. As yet, its antigen is unknown. PCR involved 60 Vbeta and 13 Jbeta primers. The table came from immunoSEQ multiplex PCR; TCRdb's copy has only in-frame clones and leaves some out. The sample has 150,000 to 200,000 clones; 60% to 80% are singletons. The data stem from a study of cytomegalovirus exposure and HLA in healthy donors. Whole-study findings and limits: When analyzed later, a missense DCLRE1C variant was found to be linked to TCR beta V- and J-gene trimming. Earlier analysis found most TCR beta V segments productive about 87% or about 30% of the time.

This CDR3 is built from 17 residues. Trimming removed 7 bases from V and 7 bases from J; junction bases left unmatched: 16. Germline V gives CDR1 LNHDA, CDR2 SQIVND (reference sequence). V is TRBV19 and J is TRBJ2-2; 9 bases align to TRBD2. The source is a man aged 35-49 years in good health and CMV-seronegative. Sequenced material: PBMCs. CDR3 region: CASTSLSAGGRGGELFF. CDR3 nucleotides: TGTGCCAGTACCTCACTGTCGGCGGGAGGGCGCGGCGGGGAGCTGTTTTTT.